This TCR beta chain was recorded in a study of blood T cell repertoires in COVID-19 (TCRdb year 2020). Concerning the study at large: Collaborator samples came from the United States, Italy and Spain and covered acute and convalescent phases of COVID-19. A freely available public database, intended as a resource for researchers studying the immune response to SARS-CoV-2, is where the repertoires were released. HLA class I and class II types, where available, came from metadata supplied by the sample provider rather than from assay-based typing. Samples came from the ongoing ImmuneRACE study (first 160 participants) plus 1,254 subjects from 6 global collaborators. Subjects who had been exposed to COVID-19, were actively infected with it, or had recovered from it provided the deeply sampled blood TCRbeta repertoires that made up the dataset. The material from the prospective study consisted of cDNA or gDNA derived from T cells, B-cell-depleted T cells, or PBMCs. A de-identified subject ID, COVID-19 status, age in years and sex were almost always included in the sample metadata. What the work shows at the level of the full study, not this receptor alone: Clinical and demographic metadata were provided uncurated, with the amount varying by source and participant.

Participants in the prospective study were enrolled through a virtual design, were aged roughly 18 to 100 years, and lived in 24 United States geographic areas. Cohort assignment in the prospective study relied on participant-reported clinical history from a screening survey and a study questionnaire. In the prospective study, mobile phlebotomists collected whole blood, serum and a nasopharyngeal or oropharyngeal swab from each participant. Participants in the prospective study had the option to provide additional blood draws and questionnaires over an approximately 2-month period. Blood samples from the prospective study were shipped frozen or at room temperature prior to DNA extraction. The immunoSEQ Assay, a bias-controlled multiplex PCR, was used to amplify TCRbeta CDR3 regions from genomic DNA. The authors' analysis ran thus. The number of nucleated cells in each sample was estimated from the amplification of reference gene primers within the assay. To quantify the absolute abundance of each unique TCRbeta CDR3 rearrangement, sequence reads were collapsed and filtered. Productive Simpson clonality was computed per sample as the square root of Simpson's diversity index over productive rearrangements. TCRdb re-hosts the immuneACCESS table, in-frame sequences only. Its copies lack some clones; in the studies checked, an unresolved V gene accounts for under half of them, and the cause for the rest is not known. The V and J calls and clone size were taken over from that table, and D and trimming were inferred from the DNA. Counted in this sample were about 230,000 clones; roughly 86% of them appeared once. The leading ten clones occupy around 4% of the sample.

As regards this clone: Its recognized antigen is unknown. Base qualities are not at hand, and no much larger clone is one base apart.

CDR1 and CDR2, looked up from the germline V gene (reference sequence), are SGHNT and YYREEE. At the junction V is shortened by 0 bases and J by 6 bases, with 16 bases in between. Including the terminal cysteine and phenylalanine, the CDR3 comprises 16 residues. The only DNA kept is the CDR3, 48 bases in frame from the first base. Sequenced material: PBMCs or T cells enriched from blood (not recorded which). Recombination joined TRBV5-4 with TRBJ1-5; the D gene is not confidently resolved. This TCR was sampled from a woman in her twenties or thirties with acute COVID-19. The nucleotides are TGTGCCAGCAGCTTGGTGGGTCAGTTATCGGGTCAGCCCCAGCATTTT. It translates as CASSLVGQLSGQPQHF.